The 8 T cell receptor beta chains in this list originate from one sample, sequenced in a study of cytomegalovirus exposure and HLA in healthy donors. The PCR contained 60 Vbeta and 13 Jbeta primers. The data were produced by immunoSEQ multiplex PCR, yet TCRdb's version contains in-frame clones alone and is incomplete. The table shows about 190,000 clones, with 85% to 90% occurring only once. Sequencing was done on a sample of PBMCs. The receptors stem from a man between 25 and 39 years old in good health and CMV-seronegative.

V usage is TRBV11-3 and J usage is TRBJ2-1, with a weak D call TRBD2 (5 bases). The ends were cut back, 4 bases at V and 10 bases at J, with 14 bases in the middle. Germline V gives CDR1 SGHNT, CDR2 YENEEA. There are 13 residues in the CDR3. In nucleotides, the CDR3 is TGTGCCAGCAGCTCAGCTAGGACGGGGGAGCAGTTCTTC. Encoded protein: CASSSARTGEQFF.

V and J are TRBV6-6 and TRBJ2-7; TRBD1 is a possible D gene (6 bases). The CDR3 consists of 12 residues. Germline CDR1 reads MNHNY; CDR2 reads SVGAGI (reference sequence). Trimming stripped 10 bases from V and 0 bases from J, with 10 bases between. The CDR3: CATGTFSYEQYF. In nucleotides, the CDR3 is TGTGCCACCGGGACATTCTCCTACGAGCAGTACTTC.

The V gene is TRBV19, the J gene TRBJ2-6; D uncertain. Germline V gene sequence: CDR1 LNHDA, CDR2 SQIVND (reference sequence). V lost 9 bases to trimming and J lost 1 base, with 13 bases between them. This CDR3 has 15 amino acids. The CDR3 reads CASQPIGSGANVLTF. In nucleotides, the CDR3 is TGTGCCAGCCAACCGATCGGGTCTGGGGCCAACGTCCTGACTTTC.

The chain links TRBV29-1 to TRBJ2-7, with TRBD1 identical over 10 bases. The germline gives CDR1 SQVTM, CDR2 ANQGSEA. There are 13 residues in the CDR3. Trimming removed 5 bases from V and 11 bases from J; junction bases left unmatched: 12. The CDR3 DNA is TGCAGCGTTACTCCGGGACAGGGGCACGCCGAGTACTTC. Translating it yields CSVTPGQGHAEYF.

The V and J genes are TRBV5-1 and TRBJ2-3; tentatively, D is TRBD2 (6 bases). Germline V lookup: CDR1 SGHRS, CDR2 YFSETQ. The CDR3 extends over 18 amino acids. V was shortened by 0 bases and J by 4 bases, with 21 bases between the two germline ends. The CDR3: CASSLAVRGGGWADTQYF. The CDR3 bases are TGCGCCAGCAGCTTGGCCGTTCGGGGTGGAGGGTGGGCAGATACGCAGTATTTT.

The V and J genes are TRBV7-8 and TRBJ1-5, with D tentatively TRBD1 (5 bases). V was cut by 5 bases and J by 7 bases, with 18 bases left in between. Germline V gene data show CDR1 as SGHVS and CDR2 as FQNEAQ. The CDR3 has 15 amino acids. DNA for the CDR3: TGTGCCAGCAGCCCAGTGGGGGGTTGGGGCCAGCCCCAGCATTTT. This sequence encodes CASSPVGGWGQPQHF. Full variable domain (missing parts from reference TRBV7-8 and TRBJ1-5): GAGVSQSPRYKVAKRGQDVALRCDPISGHVSLFWYQQALGQGPEFLTYFQNEAQLDKSGLPSDRFFAERPEGSVSTLKIQRTQQEDSAVYLCASSPVGGWGQPQHFGDGTRLSIL.

This chain links TRBV27 with TRBJ2-5; 10 nucleotides line up with TRBD1. V gave up 4 bases and J gave up 4 bases; unmatched junction bases: 6. The CDR3 is made up of 15 amino acids. The germline CDR1 and CDR2 sequences are MNHEY and SMNVEV (reference sequence). This CDR3 reads CASSSDRGRGETQYF. The CDR3 bases are TGTGCCAGCAGTTCCGACAGGGGGCGAGGAGAGACCCAGTACTTC.

This chain uses TRBV9 with TRBJ2-7; 8 bases line up with TRBD1. The junction had 7 bases not matched to a gene; V was cut back by 3 bases and J by 2 bases. CDR1 is SGDLS, CDR2 YYNGEE, per germline. CDR3 size: 15 residues. The CDR3 nucleotides are TGTGCCAGCAGCGCCCGGACAGGGAGCGCCTACGAGCAGTACTTC. This sequence encodes CASSARTGSAYEQYF.